Sequencing of this T cell receptor beta chain was carried out in a study of cytomegalovirus exposure and HLA in healthy donors. Germline CDR1 SGHTA, CDR2 FQGNSA. CDR3 length: 14 residues. After removal of 5 bases from V and 5 bases from J, the junction contained 4 bases not matched to a gene. Regarding the study as a whole: Within the approximately 110 validation repertoires, first-cohort TCR clusters tended to co-occur, according to a later analysis.

Points on this clone: Its cognate antigen is unknown.

This table comes from immunoSEQ multiplex PCR, and its TCRdb copy is limited to in-frame clones, with some not included. Of tens of thousands of clones listed, roughly 94% are singletons. The clonotype comes from a woman younger than 30 in good health and CMV-seropositive. V usage is TRBV7-2 and J usage is TRBJ1-3; TRBD1 matches at 9 bases. Sequenced material: PBMCs. CDR3 protein: CASSPGTGRNTIYF. CDR3 in DNA: TGTGCCAGCAGCCCAGGGACAGGGAGAAACACCATATATTTT.